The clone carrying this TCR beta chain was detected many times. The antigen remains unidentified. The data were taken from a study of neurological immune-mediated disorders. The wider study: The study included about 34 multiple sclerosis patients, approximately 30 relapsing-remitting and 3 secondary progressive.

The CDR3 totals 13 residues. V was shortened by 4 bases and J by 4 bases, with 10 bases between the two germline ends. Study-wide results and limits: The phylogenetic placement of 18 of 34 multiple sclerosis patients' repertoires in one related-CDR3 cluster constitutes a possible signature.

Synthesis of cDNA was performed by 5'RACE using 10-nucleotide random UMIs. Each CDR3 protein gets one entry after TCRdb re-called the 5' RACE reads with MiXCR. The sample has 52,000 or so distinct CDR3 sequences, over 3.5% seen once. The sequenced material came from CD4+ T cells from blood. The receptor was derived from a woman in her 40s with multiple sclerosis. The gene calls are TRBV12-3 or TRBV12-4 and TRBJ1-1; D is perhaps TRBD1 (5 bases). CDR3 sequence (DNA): TGTGCCAGCAGTTGGGGGGGGGGCACTGAAGCTTTCTTT. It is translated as CASSWGGGTEAFF.